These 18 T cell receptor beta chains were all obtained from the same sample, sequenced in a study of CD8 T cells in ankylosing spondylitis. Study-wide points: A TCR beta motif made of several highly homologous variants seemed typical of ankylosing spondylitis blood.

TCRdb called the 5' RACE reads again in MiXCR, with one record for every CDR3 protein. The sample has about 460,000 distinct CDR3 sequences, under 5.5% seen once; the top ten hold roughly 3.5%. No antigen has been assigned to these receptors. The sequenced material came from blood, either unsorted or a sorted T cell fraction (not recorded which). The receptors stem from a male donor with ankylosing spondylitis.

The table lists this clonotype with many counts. CDR3 bases: TGTGCCAGCAGTTTACTGGACAGGGGAACAGATACGCAGTATTTT. It translates to CASSLLDRGTDTQYF. This chain links TRBV28 with TRBJ2-3, with 9 bases matching TRBD1. Trimming cost V 2 bases and J 3 bases; bases outside gene matches: 3. This CDR3 region has 15 residues. The germline V gene has CDR1 MDHEN and CDR2 SYDVKM. Complete variable domain (other parts from reference TRBV28 and TRBJ2-3): DVKVTQSSRYLVKRTGEKVFLECVQDMDHENMFWYRQDPGLGLRLIYFSYDVKMKEKGDIPEGYSVSREKKERFSLILESASTNQTSMYLCASSLLDRGTDTQYFGPGTRLTVL.

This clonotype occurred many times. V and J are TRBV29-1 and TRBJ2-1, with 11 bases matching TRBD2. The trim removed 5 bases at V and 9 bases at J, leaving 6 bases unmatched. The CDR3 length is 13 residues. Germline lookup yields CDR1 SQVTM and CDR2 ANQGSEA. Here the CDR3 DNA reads TGCAGCGTTACTAGCGGGAGTACTGGTGAGCAGTTCTTC. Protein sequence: CSVTSGSTGEQFF.

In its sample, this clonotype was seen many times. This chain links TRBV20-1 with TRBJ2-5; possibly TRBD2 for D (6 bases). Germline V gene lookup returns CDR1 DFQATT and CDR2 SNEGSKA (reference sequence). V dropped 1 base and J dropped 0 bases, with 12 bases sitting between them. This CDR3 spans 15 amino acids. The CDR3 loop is CSARGGGADQETQYF. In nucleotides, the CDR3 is TGCAGTGCTAGAGGAGGCGGGGCCGACCAAGAGACCCAGTACTTC.

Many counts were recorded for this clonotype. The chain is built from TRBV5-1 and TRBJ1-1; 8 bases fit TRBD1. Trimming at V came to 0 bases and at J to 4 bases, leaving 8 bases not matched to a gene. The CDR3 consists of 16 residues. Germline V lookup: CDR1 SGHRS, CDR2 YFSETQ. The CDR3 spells CASSLAPQGAGTEAFF. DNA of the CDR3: TGCGCCAGCAGCTTGGCCCCCCAGGGGGCTGGCACTGAAGCTTTCTTT. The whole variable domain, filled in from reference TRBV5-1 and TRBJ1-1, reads KAGVTQTPRYLIKTRGQQVTLSCSPISGHRSVSWYQQTPGQGLQFLFEYFSETQRNKGNFPGRFSGRQFSNSRSEMNVSTLELGDSALYLCASSLAPQGAGTEAFFGQGTRLTVV.

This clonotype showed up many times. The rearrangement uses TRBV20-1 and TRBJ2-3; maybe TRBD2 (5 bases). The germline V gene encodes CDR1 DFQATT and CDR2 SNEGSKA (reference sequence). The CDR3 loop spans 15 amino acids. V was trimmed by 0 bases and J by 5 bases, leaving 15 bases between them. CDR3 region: CSARDLMGEIDTQYF. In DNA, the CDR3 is TGCAGTGCTAGAGATCTCATGGGAGAAATAGATACGCAGTATTTT.

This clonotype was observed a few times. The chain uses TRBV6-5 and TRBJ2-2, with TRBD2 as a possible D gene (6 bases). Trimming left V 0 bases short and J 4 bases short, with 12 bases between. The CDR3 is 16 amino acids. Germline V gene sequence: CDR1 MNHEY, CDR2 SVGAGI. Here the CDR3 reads CASSYSTGEVTGELFF. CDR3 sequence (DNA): TGTGCCAGCAGTTACTCTACGGGAGAGGTCACCGGGGAGCTGTTTTTT.

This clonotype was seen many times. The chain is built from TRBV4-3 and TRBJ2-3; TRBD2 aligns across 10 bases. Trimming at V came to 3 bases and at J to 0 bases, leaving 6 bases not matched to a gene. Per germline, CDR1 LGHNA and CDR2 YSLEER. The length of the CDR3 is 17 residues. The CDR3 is CASSQLFSGGSTDTQYF. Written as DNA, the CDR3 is TGCGCCAGCAGCCAGCTCTTTAGCGGGGGGAGCACAGATACGCAGTATTTT.

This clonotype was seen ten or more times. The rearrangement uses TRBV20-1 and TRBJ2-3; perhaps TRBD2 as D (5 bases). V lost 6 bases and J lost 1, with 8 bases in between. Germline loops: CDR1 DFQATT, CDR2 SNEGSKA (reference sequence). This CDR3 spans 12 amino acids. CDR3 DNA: TGCAGTGCCTACGGGGGCACAGATACGCAGTATTTT. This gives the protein CSAYGGTDTQYF.

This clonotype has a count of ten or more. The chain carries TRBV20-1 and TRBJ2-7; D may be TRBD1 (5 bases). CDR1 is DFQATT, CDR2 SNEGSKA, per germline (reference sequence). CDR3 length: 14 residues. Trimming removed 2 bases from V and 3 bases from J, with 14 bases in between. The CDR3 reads CSARSRVGFYEQYF. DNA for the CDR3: TGCAGTGCTAGATCCAGGGTGGGTTTCTACGAGCAGTACTTC.

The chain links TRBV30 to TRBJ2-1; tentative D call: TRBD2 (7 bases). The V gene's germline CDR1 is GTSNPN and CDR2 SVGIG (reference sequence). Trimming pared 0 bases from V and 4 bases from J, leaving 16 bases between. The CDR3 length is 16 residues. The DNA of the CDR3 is TGTGCCTGGAGTGTACGGGGGCTAGCGGTTTACAATGAGCAGTTCTTC. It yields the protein CAWSVRGLAVYNEQFF.

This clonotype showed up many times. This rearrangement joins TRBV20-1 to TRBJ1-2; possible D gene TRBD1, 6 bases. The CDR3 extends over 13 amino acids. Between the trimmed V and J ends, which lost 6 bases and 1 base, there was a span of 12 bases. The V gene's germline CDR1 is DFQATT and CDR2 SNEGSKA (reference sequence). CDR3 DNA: TGCAGTGCGCTGGGGGGCAGTAACTATGGCTACACCTTC. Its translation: CSALGGSNYGYTF.

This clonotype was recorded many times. CDR3 nucleotide sequence: TGTGCCAGCAGCTACCTACAGGGGGCAGATAAAAATGGCTACACCTTC. Amino acid sequence: CASSYLQGADKNGYTF. This chain connects TRBV7-2 to TRBJ1-2, with 9 nucleotides matching TRBD1. This CDR3 region has 16 residues. Unmatched junction bases numbered 12, after V lost 4 bases and J lost 6 bases. Germline-derived CDR1 and CDR2 are SGHTA and FQGNSA.

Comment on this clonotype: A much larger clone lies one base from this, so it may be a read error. CDR3: CASSLATGKRNTIYF. CDR3 in DNA: TGCGCCAGCAGCTTGGCGACAGGGAAAAGAAACACCATATATTTT. This chain joins TRBV5-1 and TRBJ1-3; TRBD1 aligns across 7 bases. The length of the CDR3 is 15 residues. From germline, CDR1 is SGHRS and CDR2 YFSETQ. V shed 0 bases and J 5 bases; nucleotides not matched to a gene: 5. The variable domain in full, with the rest retrieved from reference TRBV5-1 and TRBJ1-3, is KAGVTQTPRYLIKTRGQQVTLSCSPISGHRSVSWYQQTPGQGLQFLFEYFSETQRNKGNFPGRFSGRQFSNSRSEMNVSTLELGDSALYLCASSLATGKRNTIYFGEGSWLTVV.

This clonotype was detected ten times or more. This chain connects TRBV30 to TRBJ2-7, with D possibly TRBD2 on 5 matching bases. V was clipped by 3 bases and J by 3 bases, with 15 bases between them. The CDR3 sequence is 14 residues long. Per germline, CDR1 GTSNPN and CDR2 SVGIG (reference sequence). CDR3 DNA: TGTGCCTGGAGCCAACGGGGTTTCGGCTACGAGCAGTACTTC. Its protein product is CAWSQRGFGYEQYF.

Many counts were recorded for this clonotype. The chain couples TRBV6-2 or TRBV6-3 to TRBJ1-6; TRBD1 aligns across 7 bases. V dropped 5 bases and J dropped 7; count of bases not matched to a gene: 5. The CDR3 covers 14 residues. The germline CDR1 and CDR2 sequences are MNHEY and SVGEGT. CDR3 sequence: CASSDDRVNSPLHF. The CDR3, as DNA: TGTGCCAGCAGTGACGACAGGGTAAATTCACCCCTCCACTTT.

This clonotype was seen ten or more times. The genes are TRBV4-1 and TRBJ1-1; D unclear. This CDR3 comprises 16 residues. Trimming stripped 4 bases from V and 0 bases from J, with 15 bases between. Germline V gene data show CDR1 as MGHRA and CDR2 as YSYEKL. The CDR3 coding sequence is TGCGCCAGCAGCCGCTACCCAGAGATTTTGAACACTGAAGCTTTCTTT. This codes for CASSRYPEILNTEAFF.

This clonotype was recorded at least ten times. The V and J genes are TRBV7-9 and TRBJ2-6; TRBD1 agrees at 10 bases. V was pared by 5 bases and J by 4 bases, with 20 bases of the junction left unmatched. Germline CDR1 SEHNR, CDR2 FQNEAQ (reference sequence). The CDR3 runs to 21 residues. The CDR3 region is CASSQIPLLLTGGAGANVLTF. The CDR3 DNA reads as TGTGCCAGCAGCCAGATCCCCCTTCTATTGACAGGGGGCGCCGGGGCCAACGTCCTGACTTTC.

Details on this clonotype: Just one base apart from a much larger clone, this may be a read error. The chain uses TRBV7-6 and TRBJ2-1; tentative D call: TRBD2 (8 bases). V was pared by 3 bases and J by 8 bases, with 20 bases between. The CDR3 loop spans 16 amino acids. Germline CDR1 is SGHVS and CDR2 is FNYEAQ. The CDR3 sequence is CASSLLAGQPNYEQFF. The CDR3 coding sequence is TGTGCCAGCAGCTTGTTAGCGGGACAGCCGAACTATGAGCAGTTCTTC.